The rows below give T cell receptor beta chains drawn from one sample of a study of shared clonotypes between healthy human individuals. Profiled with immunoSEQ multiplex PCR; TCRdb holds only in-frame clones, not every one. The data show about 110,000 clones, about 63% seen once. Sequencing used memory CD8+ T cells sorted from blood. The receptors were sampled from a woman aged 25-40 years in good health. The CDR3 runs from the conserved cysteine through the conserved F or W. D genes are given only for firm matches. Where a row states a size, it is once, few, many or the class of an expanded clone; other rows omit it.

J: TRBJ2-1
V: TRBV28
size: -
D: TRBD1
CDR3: CASSLTITGQRFF
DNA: TGTGCCAGCAGTTTGACTATTACGGGACAGCGGTTCTTC

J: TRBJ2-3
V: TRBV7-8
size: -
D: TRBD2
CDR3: CASSLVRGRAFGTQYF
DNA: TGTGCCAGCAGCTTAGTCCGCGGGAGGGCCTTCGGGACGCAGTATTTT

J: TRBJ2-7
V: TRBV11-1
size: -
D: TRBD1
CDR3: CASSLLGQVPYEQYF
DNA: TGTGCCAGCAGCTTACTAGGACAGGTTCCCTACGAGCAGTACTTC

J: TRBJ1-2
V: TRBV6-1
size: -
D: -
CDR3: CATRGGAFGYTF
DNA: TGTGCCACCCGCGGGGGAGCCTTCGGCTACACCTTC

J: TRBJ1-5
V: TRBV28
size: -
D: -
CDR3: CASSLLGDSNQPQHF
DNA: TGTGCCAGCAGTTTATTGGGTGATAGCAATCAGCCCCAGCATTTT

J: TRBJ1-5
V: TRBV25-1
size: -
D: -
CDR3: CASSESRGASNQPQHF
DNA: TGTGCCAGCAGTGAATCAAGGGGGGCAAGCAATCAGCCCCAGCATTTT

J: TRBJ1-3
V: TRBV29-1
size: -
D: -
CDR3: CSVAEGSSGNTIYF
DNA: TGCAGCGTTGCCGAGGGCAGCTCTGGAAACACCATATATTTT

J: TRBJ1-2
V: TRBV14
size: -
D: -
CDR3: CASRGVRPGYTF
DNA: TGTGCCAGCCGGGGGGTGCGACCTGGCTACACCTTC

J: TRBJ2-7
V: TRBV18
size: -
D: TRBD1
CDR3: CASSPTGGHPYEQYF
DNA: TGTGCCAGCTCACCGACAGGGGGCCATCCCTACGAGCAGTACTTC

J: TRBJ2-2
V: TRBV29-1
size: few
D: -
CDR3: CSVVWTNTGELFF
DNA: TGCAGCGTTGTGTGGACGAACACCGGGGAGCTGTTTTTT

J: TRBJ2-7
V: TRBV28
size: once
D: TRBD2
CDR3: CASSELAGSSYEQYF
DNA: TGTGCCAGCAGTGAACTAGCGGGGTCCTCCTACGAGCAGTACTTC

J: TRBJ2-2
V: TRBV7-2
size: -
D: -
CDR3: CASSFFLTTGELFF
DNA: TGTGCCAGCAGTTTCTTTCTTACCACCGGGGAGCTGTTTTTT

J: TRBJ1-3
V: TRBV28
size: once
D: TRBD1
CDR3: CASYRQGANGNTIYF
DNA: TGTGCCAGCTATAGACAGGGGGCGAATGGAAACACCATATATTTT

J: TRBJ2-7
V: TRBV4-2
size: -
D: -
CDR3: CASSQRGLALSSYEQYF
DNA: TGTGCCAGCAGCCAAAGGGGACTTGCGCTGAGCTCCTACGAGCAGTACTTC

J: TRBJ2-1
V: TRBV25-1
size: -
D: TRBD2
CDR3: CASSEPGLAGVGEQFF
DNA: TGTGCCAGCAGTGAACCGGGACTAGCGGGAGTAGGGGAGCAGTTCTTC

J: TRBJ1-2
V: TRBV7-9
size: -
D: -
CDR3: CASSEGGYGYTF
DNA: TGTGCCAGCAGCGAAGGTGGCTATGGCTACACCTTC

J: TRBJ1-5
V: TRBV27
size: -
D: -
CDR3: CASTTGNQPQHF
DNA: TGTGCCAGCACCACCGGAAATCAGCCCCAGCATTTT

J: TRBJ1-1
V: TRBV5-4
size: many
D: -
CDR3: CASSVDSEAFF
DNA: TGTGCCAGCAGCGTGGACAGTGAAGCTTTCTTT

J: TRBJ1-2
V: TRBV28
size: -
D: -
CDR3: CASSPPEDGSVRYTF
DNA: TGTGCCAGCAGTCCTCCCGAGGACGGCAGTGTGCGCTACACCTTC

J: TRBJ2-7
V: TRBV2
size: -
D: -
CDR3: CASNFAGPASYEQYF
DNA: TGTGCCAGCAATTTTGCGGGCCCCGCCTCCTACGAGCAGTACTTC

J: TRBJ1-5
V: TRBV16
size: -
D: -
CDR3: CASSHLAGGNQPQHF
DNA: TGTGCCAGCAGCCACCTCGCGGGGGGCAATCAGCCCCAGCATTTT

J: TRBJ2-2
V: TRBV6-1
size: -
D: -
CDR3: CASSEGVADTGELFF
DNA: TGTGCCAGCAGTGAAGGAGTAGCGGACACCGGGGAGCTGTTTTTT

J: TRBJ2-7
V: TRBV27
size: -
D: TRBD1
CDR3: CASGRQGNYEQYF
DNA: TGTGCCAGCGGCCGACAGGGGAACTACGAGCAGTACTTC

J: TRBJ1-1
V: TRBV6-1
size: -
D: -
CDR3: CASRDPPLMNTEAFF
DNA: TGTGCCAGCAGGGACCCCCCTCTGATGAACACTGAAGCTTTCTTT

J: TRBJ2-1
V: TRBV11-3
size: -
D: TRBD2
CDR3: CASSHSGRPDNEQFF
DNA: TGTGCCAGCAGCCATAGCGGGAGACCCGACAATGAGCAGTTCTTC

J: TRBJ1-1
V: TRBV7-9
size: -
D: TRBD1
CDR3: CASSFDRVTEAFF
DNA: TGTGCCAGCAGCTTTGACAGGGTCACTGAAGCTTTCTTT

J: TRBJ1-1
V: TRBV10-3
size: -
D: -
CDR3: CAISDGGPTEAFF
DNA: TGTGCCATCAGTGACGGAGGGCCCACTGAAGCTTTCTTT